These 24 T cell receptor beta chains were sequenced from one sample in a study of blood T cell repertoires in COVID-19. TCRdb's copy holds only in-frame clones and misses some; the assay was immunoSEQ multiplex PCR. The sample lists 150,000 to 200,000 clones, roughly four fifths occurring once. The sequenced material came from peripheral blood. The source is a woman older than 75 with acute or convalescent COVID-19.

This chain joins TRBV19 and TRBJ1-5; D is unresolved. V dropped 3 bases and J dropped 2 bases, with 8 bases sitting between them. The CDR3 extends over 14 amino acids. CDR1 is LNHDA, CDR2 SQIVND, per germline (reference sequence). The CDR3 region has the DNA TGTGCCAGTAGTATGGGCCTTCGCAATCAGCCCCAGCATTTT. Its protein is CASSMGLRNQPQHF.

This CDR3 is CASSTSGQGAIYGYTF. CDR3 nucleotides: TGTGCCAGCAGCACCTCTGGACAGGGGGCGATCTATGGCTACACCTTC. The chain uses TRBV7-2 and TRBJ1-2; 11 nucleotides line up with TRBD1. The CDR3 sequence is 16 residues long. The germline V gene encodes CDR1 SGHTA and CDR2 FQGNSA. The V segment lost 5 bases and the J segment 4 bases; nucleotides outside the gene matches: 9.

CDR3: CASSLGGLDRTGELFF. CDR3 coding DNA: TGTGCCAGCAGCTTGGGAGGACTAGATAGAACCGGGGAGCTGTTTTTT. The chain couples TRBV5-6 to TRBJ2-2, with 7 bases matching TRBD2. V shed 0 bases, J shed 5 bases, and the junction held 7 bases outside the gene matches. The CDR3 runs to 16 residues. Germline CDR1 reads SGHDT; CDR2 reads YYEEEE.

The chain has TRBV11-2 and TRBJ1-2; 9 positions agree with TRBD1. V dropped 4 bases and J dropped 4; count of bases not matched to a gene: 7. Germline V gene lookup returns CDR1 SGHAT and CDR2 FQNNGV. The CDR3 loop spans 15 amino acids. The CDR3 spells CASSYAGTGSYGYTF. The CDR3 region has the DNA TGTGCCAGCAGCTACGCCGGGACAGGGAGCTATGGCTACACCTTC.

This clone was seen once. The chain combines TRBV14 with TRBJ2-5, with D possibly matching TRBD2 (6 bases). The CDR3 length is 15 residues. Germline CDR1 is SGHDN and CDR2 is FVKESK. Trimming took off 4 bases at V and 2 bases at J, with 14 bases between the two ends. As DNA, the CDR3 is TGTGCCAGCAGCCCCGGGGGACGCATTCAAGAGACCCAGTACTTC. It is translated as CASSPGGRIQETQYF.

The chain is built from TRBV11-2 and TRBJ2-1; D possibly corresponds to TRBD2 (6 bases). Germline V gives CDR1 SGHAT, CDR2 FQNNGV. This CDR3 is 16 amino acids long. The V gene lost 4 bases and the J gene lost 1 base, with 14 bases spanning the gap. In nucleotides, the CDR3 is TGTGCCAGCAGCTCAAGCACGGGGAGGTCCTACAATGAGCAGTTCTTC. The encoded protein is CASSSSTGRSYNEQFF.

V usage is TRBV19 and J usage is TRBJ1-5, with no clear D. This CDR3 comprises 15 residues. Germline loops: CDR1 LNHDA, CDR2 SQIVND (reference sequence). V shed 10 bases and J shed 7 bases, with 23 bases lying between them. This chain's CDR3 is CAKNRDGWEDQPQHF. The CDR3 nucleotides read TGTGCCAAAAATAGGGATGGATGGGAGGACCAGCCCCAGCATTTT.

This chain links TRBV10-3 with TRBJ1-6, with a possible D match to TRBD1 (5 bases). Germline V gene lookup returns CDR1 ENHRY and CDR2 SYGVKD. The CDR3 is made up of 14 amino acids. The V and J ends lost 2 bases and 3 bases respectively, with 5 bases between them. CDR3 bases: TGTGCCATCAGTGAGGACAGCTATAATTCACCCCTCCACTTT. Translating it yields CAISEDSYNSPLHF.

The chain uses TRBV5-8 and TRBJ1-1; TRBD1 matches 7 bases. Germline CDR1 and CDR2: SGHTS and YDEGEE. The CDR3 is 14 amino acids. The V and J ends lost 2 bases and 1 base, in that order; junction bases with no gene match: 2. CDR3 loop: CASSLTGANTEAFF. The CDR3 DNA sequence: TGTGCCAGCAGCTTAACAGGGGCGAACACTGAAGCTTTCTTT.

The V call is TRBV6-6, the J call TRBJ1-5; no definite D call. V lost 2 bases to trimming and J lost 4 bases, with 15 bases between them. This CDR3 has 16 amino acids. In germline, CDR1 is MNHNY, CDR2 SVGAGI (reference sequence). The CDR3 reads CASSYVSLGPNQPQHF. Written as DNA, the CDR3 is TGTGCCAGCAGTTACGTTAGTCTGGGCCCTAATCAGCCCCAGCATTTT.

The sample holds one count of this clone. At one of its ends the junction is not consistent with the germline gene, which may arise from a read error. The chain has TRBV18 and TRBJ2-4; 7 bases fit TRBD2. From germline, CDR1 is KGHSH and CDR2 LQKENI. This CDR3 has 13 amino acids. CDR3 in amino acids: CASSHGSGEEKVF. The CDR3 DNA sequence: TGTGCCAGCTCACACGGCAGCGGGGAGGAGAAAGTCTTC.

In this sample, this clone turned up once. Written as DNA, the CDR3 is TGTGCCAGCAGTTACTCGACAGGGGGCACTGAAGCTTTCTTT. This encodes CASSYSTGGTEAFF. V usage is TRBV6-5 and J usage is TRBJ1-1; 9 bases fit TRBD1. This CDR3 is built from 14 residues. From germline, CDR1 is MNHEY and CDR2 SVGAGI. Trimming at V came to 0 bases and at J to 4 bases, leaving 0 bases not matched to a gene.

V gene TRBV19 combines with J gene TRBJ2-7; TRBD1 agrees at 8 bases. V shed 3 bases and J 4 bases; nucleotides not matched to a gene: 5. In germline, CDR1 is LNHDA, CDR2 SQIVND (reference sequence). The CDR3 spans 14 residues. The CDR3 nucleotides are TGTGCCAGTAGTATCCGGACAGGGCCTTACGAGCAGTACTTC. This gives the protein CASSIRTGPYEQYF.

Only a few counts were recorded for this clone. The V call is TRBV7-6, the J call TRBJ2-1, with TRBD1 as a possible D gene (6 bases). V lost 5 bases, J lost 0 bases, and 11 bases lay in between. Germline loops: CDR1 SGHVS, CDR2 FNYEAQ. The CDR3 has 15 residues. The DNA of the CDR3 is TGTGCCAGCAGCCAGGGGCTAAGCTCCTACAATGAGCAGTTCTTC. Translated, it gives CASSQGLSSYNEQFF.

The V gene is TRBV18, the J gene TRBJ2-5; D is unclear. V lost 6 bases, J lost 1 base, and 9 bases lay in between. Germline V gives CDR1 KGHSH, CDR2 LQKENI. The CDR3 has 13 amino acids. CDR3 DNA: TGTGCCAGCTCCCTTTATGTCCAAGAGACCCAGTACTTC. Translated: CASSLYVQETQYF.

CDR3 DNA sequence: TGCAGTGCTAGTAGGGGATCGCGGGGAACTGAGCAGTTCTTC. Translating it yields CSASRGSRGTEQFF. This chain uses TRBV20-1 with TRBJ2-1; a weak D match, TRBD2 (6 bases). Per germline, CDR1 DFQATT and CDR2 SNEGSKA (reference sequence). CDR3 size: 14 residues. V was clipped by 3 bases and J by 9 bases, with 18 bases between them.

The rearrangement uses TRBV7-3 and TRBJ2-7; 7 nucleotides match TRBD1. The V segment lost 0 bases and the J segment 5 bases; nucleotides outside the gene matches: 7. Germline assignment: CDR1 SGHTA and CDR2 FQGTGA. CDR3 size: 15 residues. DNA of the CDR3: TGTGCCAGCAGCTTAACATCGACAGGGCGGCACGAGCAGTACTTC. Protein: CASSLTSTGRHEQYF.

The rearrangement uses TRBV3-1 (or the pseudogene TRBV3-2) and TRBJ1-1; D uncertain. Trimming cost V 0 bases and J 0 bases, with 8 bases left between them. Germline CDR1 is LGHDT and CDR2 is YNNKEL (reference sequence). The CDR3 has 15 residues. The CDR3 DNA follows: TGTGCCAGCAGCCAAGATAGAATATTGAACACTGAAGCTTTCTTT. It encodes CASSQDRILNTEAFF.

CDR3 nucleotide sequence: TGTGCCAGCATAACCCCTACAGAGAACACTGAAGCTTTCTTT. Protein product: CASITPTENTEAFF. V usage is TRBV7-9 and J usage is TRBJ1-1, with D unclear. The CDR3 runs 14 residues. The V and J ends lost 7 bases and 1 base respectively, with 13 bases between them. Germline values: CDR1 SEHNR, CDR2 FQNEAQ (reference sequence).

The chain combines TRBV19 with TRBJ1-5; a possible D gene is TRBD1 (5 bases). The CDR3 spans 15 residues. V lost 0 bases and J 5 bases, leaving 11 bases between the germline ends. CDR1 and CDR2 from the germline V gene are LNHDA and SQIVND (reference sequence). CDR3 in amino acids: CASSIDLAGYQPQHF. CDR3 bases: TGTGCCAGTAGTATAGATCTGGCAGGGTATCAGCCCCAGCATTTT.

V is TRBV4-2 and J is TRBJ1-1, with 8 bases aligning to TRBD1. This CDR3 is 15 amino acids long. The germline V gene encodes CDR1 LGHNA and CDR2 YNFKEQ. With V trimmed by 4 bases and J by 3 bases, 7 bases remained unmatched. CDR3: CASSRDGTGHTEAFF. The CDR3 nucleotides read TGTGCCAGCAGCCGAGACGGGACAGGACACACTGAAGCTTTCTTT.

This clone was found once. The chain is built from TRBV7-3 and TRBJ1-1, with TRBD1 matching over 9 bases. The CDR3 extends over 15 amino acids. The V gene end was trimmed by 2 bases and the J gene end by 0 bases; junction bases not matched to a gene: 1. CDR1 and CDR2 (germline): SGHTA, FQGTGA. CDR3 protein: CASSLGQGLNTEAFF. The CDR3 nucleotides read TGTGCCAGCAGCTTAGGACAGGGGCTGAACACTGAAGCTTTCTTT. The variable domain in full, completed from reference TRBV7-3 and TRBJ1-1, reads GAGVSQTPSNKVTEKGKYVELRCDPISGHTALYWYRQSLGQGPEFLIYFQGTGAADDSGLPNDRFFAVRPEGSVSTLKIQRTERGDSAVYLCASSLGQGLNTEAFFGQGTRLTVV.

The rearrangement links TRBV5-5 to TRBJ2-3; the match to TRBD2 covers 7 bases. Germline values: CDR1 SGHKS, CDR2 YYEKEE (reference sequence). V gave up 6 bases and J gave up 1 base; unmatched junction bases: 8. The CDR3 sequence is 15 residues long. For the CDR3, the DNA is TGTGCCAGCAAAATGGGAGGGCCCGGCACAGATACGCAGTATTTT. Translating it yields CASKMGGPGTDTQYF.

J is TRBJ1-4 and V is TRBV7-8, with D perhaps TRBD1 (5 bases). Germline lookup yields CDR1 SGHVS and CDR2 FQNEAQ. Trimming left V 0 bases short and J 5 bases short, with 10 bases between. There are 15 residues in the CDR3. CDR3 region: CASSLAGRANEKLFF. The CDR3 region has the DNA TGTGCCAGCAGCTTAGCGGGCAGGGCCAATGAAAAACTGTTTTTT.